This TCR beta chain was identified during a study of B cell selection in AIRE deficiency. Overall study findings and caveats: Around a third of healthy-donor shared Treg TCRbeta sequences appeared in patient Tconv cells.

The regulatory T cell sort gate was CD4+CD25hiCD127low/negative. The protocol was immunoSEQ multiplex PCR, while the TCRdb copy is restricted to in-frame clones and leaves out a portion. Seen here are tens of thousands of clones, around 93% observed once, and the top ten hold 1.5% to 2.5%. J lost 6 bases, V lost 1 base, and 4 bases had no gene match. The CDR3 is 15 residues long. Per germline, CDR1 SGHTA and CDR2 FQGNSA. To note about this clone: Its antigen remains unidentified.

Material for sequencing was Tregs sorted from PBMCs. J is TRBJ2-1 and V is TRBV7-2, with 9 bases lining up with TRBD1. The TCR sequence derives from a human donor with AIRE deficiency. CDR3 DNA: TGTGCCAGCAGCTTAGGCGGGACAGGGCTCAATGAGCAGTTCTTC. This translates into CASSLGGTGLNEQFF.